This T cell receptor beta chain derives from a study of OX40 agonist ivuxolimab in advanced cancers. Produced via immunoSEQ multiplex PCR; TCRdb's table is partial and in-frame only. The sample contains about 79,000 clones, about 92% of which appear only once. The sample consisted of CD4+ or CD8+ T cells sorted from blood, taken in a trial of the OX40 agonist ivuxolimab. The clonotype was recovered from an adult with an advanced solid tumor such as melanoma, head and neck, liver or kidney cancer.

The CDR3 region is CASARTGGEDTQYF. The CDR3 DNA reads TGCGCCAGCGCCAGGACAGGGGGTGAAGATACGCAGTATTTT. The J gene is TRBJ2-3, the V gene TRBV5-1; 10 nucleotides match TRBD1. Germline V gene sequence: CDR1 SGHRS, CDR2 YFSETQ. CDR3 length: 14 residues. J was trimmed by 5 bases and V by 7 bases; bases with no gene match: 7.